This TCR beta chain was sequenced during a study of blood T cell repertoires in COVID-19. Trimming took off 8 bases at V and 6 bases at J, with 19 bases between the two ends. CDR1 and CDR2 (germline): MNHEY, SVGAGI. The CDR3 has 14 amino acids. TCRdb's table, derived via immunoSEQ multiplex PCR, lists solely in-frame clones and lacks some. The sample contains roughly 99,000 clones, more than 65% of which appear only once. The sequence was collected from a woman aged 80 or over with active or convalescent COVID-19. Sequenced material: peripheral blood. The J gene is TRBJ1-1, the V gene TRBV6-5, with a weak D call TRBD1 (6 bases). CDR3 nucleotide sequence: TGTGCCAGCTTTATAAGCCAGGGGATTTCTGAAGCTTTCTTT. It specifies CASFISQGISEAFF.